Described below is a single T cell receptor (beta chain) sequence and its context. Antigen specificity is unknown. The data belong to a study of radiotherapy plus CTLA-4 blockade in lung cancer. About the study: Objective responses were seen in over 15% of patients, disease control in over 25%. Findings and limits, study-wide: In blood, TCR clones derived from the tumor expanded after radiotherapy plus ipilimumab. Interferon-beta and early blood T cell clone dynamics reportedly predicted response best.

V was pared by 1 base and J by 0 bases, with 6 bases of the junction left unmatched. The length of the CDR3 is 16 residues. Per the germline V gene, CDR1 is SGHTA and CDR2 is FQGNSA. This table comes from immunoSEQ multiplex PCR, and its TCRdb copy is limited to in-frame clones, with some not included. Of some 100,000 clones in the sample, around four fifths were seen once. Ipilimumab-mediated CTLA-4 blockade plus focal radiation was given to patients having chemo-refractory metastatic non-small-cell lung cancer. This chain joins TRBV7-2 and TRBJ2-7; 7 bases align to TRBD2. This clonotype was sampled from a human donor with non-small cell lung cancer that progressed on radiotherapy plus ipilimumab. The sample in question was peripheral blood, obtained from a patient treated with radiotherapy plus ipilimumab. The CDR3 DNA is TGTGCCAGCAGCTTAGATGCTAGCGGCAACTCCTACGAGCAGTACTTC. This encodes CASSLDASGNSYEQYF.